The 4 T cell receptor beta chains below come from one sample, sequenced in a study of blood T cell repertoires in COVID-19. The data were produced by immunoSEQ multiplex PCR, yet TCRdb's version contains in-frame clones alone and is incomplete. The sample carries about 370,000 clones, around nine tenths recorded once. Sequenced input: PBMCs or T cells enriched from blood (not recorded which). The source of these receptors is a woman younger than 45 who had recovered from COVID-19.

The J gene is TRBJ1-1, the V gene TRBV29-1; 9 positions agree with TRBD1. The CDR3 covers 14 residues. Trimming at V came to 7 bases and at J to 5 bases, leaving 11 bases not matched to a gene. CDR1 and CDR2 (germline): SQVTM, ANQGSEA. CDR3 sequence: CSARDRVGGTEAFF. CDR3 DNA: TGCAGCGCCCGGGACAGGGTGGGAGGGACTGAAGCTTTCTTT. Combining the CDR3 with reference TRBV29-1 and TRBJ1-1 gives the whole variable domain SAVISQKPSRDICQRGTSLTIQCQVDSQVTMMFWYRQQPGQSLTLIATANQGSEATYESGFVIDKFPISRPNLTFSTLTVSNMSPEDSSIYLCSARDRVGGTEAFFGQGTRLTVV.

This clone has a handful of counts. The V gene is TRBV7-2, the J gene TRBJ2-3; D perhaps matches TRBD2 (5 bases). CDR3 size: 16 residues. The V end was cut by 3 bases, the J end by 0 bases, with 13 bases between. Germline-derived CDR1 and CDR2 are SGHTA and FQGNSA. The CDR3 here is CASSFQDLPSTDTQYF. CDR3 DNA sequence: TGTGCCAGCAGCTTTCAGGACTTACCTAGCACAGATACGCAGTATTTT.

This clone was observed a single time. The V call is TRBV9, the J call TRBJ1-6; D may be TRBD1 (5 bases). Germline V gives CDR1 SGDLS, CDR2 YYNGEE. V lost 4 bases and J lost 2, with 13 bases in between. The length of the CDR3 is 16 residues. The CDR3 here is CASSQRQGAYNSPLHF. Here the CDR3 DNA reads TGTGCCAGCAGCCAACGTCAGGGCGCCTATAATTCACCCCTCCACTTT.

The chain employs TRBV4-1 and TRBJ2-1; the D gene is possibly TRBD1 (5 bases). Per the germline V gene, CDR1 is MGHRA and CDR2 is YSYEKL. V gave up 0 bases and J gave up 2 bases, with 17 bases separating them. This CDR3 is built from 18 residues. CDR3 amino acids: CASSQEGQSTATYNEQFF. The DNA of the CDR3 is TGCGCCAGCAGCCAAGAGGGTCAATCGACAGCTACCTACAATGAGCAGTTCTTC.